This T cell receptor (beta chain) was sequenced during a study of blood T cell repertoires in COVID-19 (dated by TCRdb to 2019 to 2021). For context, the study as a whole: Collaborator samples came from the United States, Italy and Spain and covered acute and convalescent phases of COVID-19. The prospective study material was composed of cDNA or gDNA derived from T cells, B-cell-depleted T cells, or PBMCs. The dataset comprised deeply sampled blood TCRbeta repertoires from subjects exposed to, actively infected with, or recovered from COVID-19. The repertoires were released in a freely available public database meant as a resource for research on the immune response to SARS-CoV-2. Samples came from the ongoing ImmuneRACE study (first 160 participants) plus 1,254 subjects from 6 global collaborators. The sample metadata nearly always contained a de-identified subject ID, COVID-19 status, age in years and sex. Where HLA class I and class II types were available, the types were taken from metadata supplied by the sample provider, not from assay-based typing.

Deletion took 2 bases off V and 3 bases off J, with a span of 23 bases between the germline ends. Reading from cysteine to phenylalanine, the CDR3 counts 19 amino acids. Just the 57-base CDR3 DNA is kept, in frame starting at base 1. CDR1 and CDR2 are read off the germline V gene as SGDLS and YYNGEE. TCRbeta CDR3 regions were amplified from genomic DNA using the immunoSEQ Assay, a bias-controlled multiplex PCR. As for how the authors treated the data: Within the assay, amplification of reference gene primers was used to estimate how many nucleated cells each sample contained. Sequence reads were collapsed and filtered to measure the absolute abundance of every unique TCRbeta CDR3 rearrangement. For each sample, productive Simpson clonality was calculated as the square root of Simpson's diversity index across productive rearrangements. The table was pulled from immuneACCESS by TCRdb, which kept in-frame rearrangements only. Such tables lose some clones; where checked, under half of the loss comes from unresolved V genes, and the rest has no known cause. The V and J calls and clone size were taken over from that table, and D and trimming were inferred from the DNA. This sample has about 330,000 clones in its table, and 80% to 90% of those were observed once. About 5% of the sample is taken by the ten largest.

A word on this clone: Its binding antigen is unknown. Base-call qualities are not available, and no considerably larger clone is one nucleotide away.

Summary of the overall study and its limitations: The quantity of clinical and demographic metadata differed by source and by participant and was supplied without curation.

In the prospective study, participants were 18 to 89 years old, resided in about 25 geographic areas of the United States, and were enrolled through a virtual design. Cohort assignment in the prospective study relied on participant-reported clinical history from a screening survey and a study questionnaire. For ImmuneRACE Cohort 3, a participant was defined as recovered based on two consecutive negative NP/OP PCR tests, clearance by a healthcare professional, or resolution of symptoms. In the prospective study, mobile phlebotomists collected whole blood, serum and a nasopharyngeal or oropharyngeal swab from each participant. Participants in the prospective study had the option to provide additional blood draws and questionnaires over an approximately 2-month period. Blood samples from the prospective study were shipped frozen or at room temperature prior to DNA extraction.

The TCR was taken from a man in his thirties or forties who had recovered from COVID-19. The chain is made from TRBV9 and TRBJ2-2; tentative D gene TRBD2, with 6 bases matching. Sequenced input: PBMCs or T cells enriched from blood (not recorded which). The nucleotide sequence is given as TGTGCCAGCAGCGTTTTCATTCGTGTATCGGGGGAGGACACCGGGGAGCTGTTTTTT. Its protein is CASSVFIRVSGEDTGELFF.